The 28 T cell receptor beta chains listed next were all sequenced from one sample in a study of blood T cell repertoires in COVID-19. TCRdb keeps only in-frame clones here, not all; method: immunoSEQ multiplex PCR. The sample lists around 77,000 clones, about nine tenths seen once, with roughly 10% in the top ten. The specimen sequenced was peripheral blood. All receptors derive from a man aged 65 to 79 with active or convalescent COVID-19.

The CDR3 DNA sequence: TGCGCCAGCAGCTTGGCGGCGGGACCCTACAATGAGCAGTTCTTC. Translation: CASSLAAGPYNEQFF. The chain employs TRBV5-1 and TRBJ2-1; D may be TRBD2 (6 bases). Trimming removed 0 bases from V and 2 bases from J, with 9 bases in between. The CDR3 spans 15 residues. The germline V gene encodes CDR1 SGHRS and CDR2 YFSETQ.

The chain joins TRBV7-2 to TRBJ2-7; 7 bases map to TRBD2. With 6 bases clipped from V and 0 bases from J, the junction kept 5 bases outside the gene matches. CDR1 and CDR2 from the germline V gene are SGHTA and FQGNSA. The CDR3 length is 14 residues. CDR3 nucleotides: TGTGCCAGCAGGGTGGGCGGGGGCTCCTACGAGCAGTACTTC. It is translated as CASRVGGGSYEQYF.

This chain uses TRBV9 with TRBJ1-2, with D maybe TRBD1 (5 bases). Trimming pared 0 bases from V and 3 bases from J, leaving 15 bases between. In germline, CDR1 is SGDLS, CDR2 YYNGEE. The CDR3 sequence is 16 residues long. DNA of the CDR3: TGTGCCAGCAGCGTAGGGGCGGAGGGGATTTACTATGGCTACACCTTC. This gives the protein CASSVGAEGIYYGYTF.

The chain combines TRBV19 with TRBJ2-1, with D possibly matching TRBD2 (5 bases). Trimming cost V 10 bases and J 0 bases, with 16 bases left between them. There are 15 residues in the CDR3. The germline V gene has CDR1 LNHDA and CDR2 SQIVND (reference sequence). This CDR3 reads CATEIGLGSYNEQFF. In DNA form, the CDR3 reads TGTGCCACCGAAATCGGACTCGGCTCCTACAATGAGCAGTTCTTC.

The chain carries TRBV28 and TRBJ1-5, with D maybe TRBD1 (5 bases). Germline V CDR1 and CDR2: MDHEN, SYDVKM. Trimming shortened V by 3 bases and J by 3 bases, and 12 bases separated the two germline ends. This CDR3 comprises 15 residues. This chain's CDR3 is CASSLSGGNNQPQHF. As DNA, the CDR3 is TGTGCCAGCAGTTTGTCGGGGGGAAACAATCAGCCCCAGCATTTT.

This chain links TRBV15 with TRBJ1-2; no clear D. This CDR3 has 15 residues. Germline V gives CDR1 LNHNV, CDR2 YYDKDF (reference sequence). Deletions cut 5 bases from V and 6 bases from J, with 19 bases between. DNA for the CDR3: TGTGCCACCAGCGGAAATTTGGGAGCCGTCGATGGCTACACCTTC. Translation: CATSGNLGAVDGYTF.

To note about this clone: The junction departs from germline at one end; a sequencing error may be responsible. The chain employs TRBV6-2 or TRBV6-3 and TRBJ2-1, with 8 bases aligning to TRBD1. This CDR3 comprises 15 residues. The germline V gene encodes CDR1 MNHEY and CDR2 SVGEGT. The CDR3 DNA sequence: TGTGCCAGCAGTTACCTGGGACAGGCCTATAATGAGCAGTTCTTC. This gives the protein CASSYLGQAYNEQFF.

V gene TRBV11-2 combines with J gene TRBJ2-1; 10 nucleotides match TRBD2. Per germline, CDR1 SGHAT and CDR2 FQNNGV. CDR3 length equals 14 residues. With V trimmed by 8 bases and J by 3 bases, 4 bases remained unmatched. The CDR3: CASQREGGYNEQFF. In DNA form, the CDR3 reads TGTGCCAGCCAGCGGGAGGGGGGCTACAATGAGCAGTTCTTC.

J is TRBJ1-1 and V is TRBV15; maybe TRBD1 (6 bases). The CDR3 runs 13 residues. The germline V gene has CDR1 LNHNV and CDR2 YYDKDF (reference sequence). The germline V and J ends were trimmed by 6 bases and 0 bases, with 8 bases remaining between them. CDR3 coding DNA: TGTGCCACCAGGACAGGAATGAACACTGAAGCTTTCTTT. This gives the protein CATRTGMNTEAFF.

The CDR3 loop reads CASSYSQAGPNTEAFF. CDR3 DNA: TGTGCCAGCAGTTACTCCCAGGCAGGGCCGAACACTGAAGCTTTCTTT. This chain uses TRBV6-6 with TRBJ1-1, with D tentatively TRBD1 (5 bases). This CDR3 has 16 amino acids. Germline V gene data show CDR1 as MNHNY and CDR2 as SVGAGI (reference sequence). Trimming took 0 bases from V and 1 from J, leaving 12 bases between them.

This clone was seen a single time. The genes are TRBV7-9 and TRBJ1-2; 9 bases map to TRBD1. After removal of 5 bases from V and 3 bases from J, the junction contained 7 bases not matched to a gene. Germline CDR1 is SEHNR and CDR2 is FQNEAQ (reference sequence). The CDR3 runs 15 residues. The CDR3 is CASSPGTGMDYGYTF. As DNA, the CDR3 is TGTGCCAGCAGCCCCGGGACAGGGATGGACTATGGCTACACCTTC.

CDR3 sequence: CASSPAGNSNQPQHF. CDR3 nucleotide sequence: TGTGCCAGCAGCCCCGCAGGTAATAGCAATCAGCCCCAGCATTTT. The chain uses TRBV7-2 and TRBJ1-5; D uncertain. The germline CDR1 and CDR2 sequences are SGHTA and FQGNSA. V was clipped by 5 bases and J by 0 bases, with 11 bases between them. This CDR3 comprises 15 residues.

The J gene is TRBJ1-6, the V gene TRBV28, with D perhaps matching TRBD1 (6 bases). The germline V gene encodes CDR1 MDHEN and CDR2 SYDVKM. The V and J ends lost 6 bases and 6 bases respectively, with 18 bases between them. This CDR3 is built from 16 residues. CDR3 sequence: CASSRGADNGNSPLHF. The DNA of the CDR3 is TGTGCCAGCAGCCGGGGGGCGGACAATGGTAATTCACCCCTCCACTTT.

CDR3: CAWSVFDEQYF. The CDR3 coding sequence is TGTGCCTGGAGTGTCTTTGACGAGCAGTACTTC. This chain connects TRBV30 to TRBJ2-7; no definite D call. From germline, CDR1 is GTSNPN and CDR2 SVGIG (reference sequence). The V end lost 0 bases, the J end lost 5 bases, and 5 bases lay between the germline ends. The CDR3 runs 11 residues.

This chain joins TRBV18 and TRBJ2-5; D unresolved. Germline V gives CDR1 KGHSH, CDR2 LQKENI. CDR3 length: 14 amino acids. Deletions cut 0 bases from V and 1 base from J, with 6 bases between. The CDR3 region has the DNA TGTGCCAGCTCACCACCGGCGGTCCAAGAGACCCAGTACTTC. This translates into CASSPPAVQETQYF. The full variable domain, its missing parts supplied by reference TRBV18 and TRBJ2-5, is NAGVMQNPRHLVRRRGQEARLRCSPMKGHSHVYWYRQLPEEGLKFMVYLQKENIIDESGMPKERFSAEFPKEGPSILRIQQVVRGDSAAYFCASSPPAVQETQYFGPGTRLLVL.

The chain has TRBV28 and TRBJ1-6; D ambiguous. The V and J ends lost 6 bases and 8 bases respectively, with 14 bases between them. The CDR3 runs 14 residues. CDR1 is MDHEN, CDR2 SYDVKM, per germline. As DNA, the CDR3 is TGTGCCAGCAGAACGGGGTACCCCTATTCACCCCTCCACTTT. Translating gives CASRTGYPYSPLHF.

The chain couples TRBV5-4 to TRBJ1-5, with TRBD1 as a possible D gene (5 bases). Germline assignment: CDR1 SGHNT and CDR2 YYREEE (reference sequence). Trimming removed 4 bases from V and 6 bases from J, with 8 bases in between. There are 12 residues in the CDR3. The CDR3 DNA reads TGTGCCAGCAGCGTCCAGGGTCAGCCCCAGCATTTT. Encoded protein: CASSVQGQPQHF.

The V gene is TRBV11-3, the J gene TRBJ2-3, with D possibly matching TRBD2 (5 bases). This CDR3 is 13 amino acids long. V lost 5 bases and J 4 bases, leaving 10 bases between the germline ends. Germline CDR1 reads SGHNT; CDR2 reads YENEEA. CDR3 coding DNA: TGTGCCAGCAGCCCCCCCGGGGCAGATACGCAGTATTTT. Its translation: CASSPPGADTQYF. The full variable domain, its missing parts supplied by reference TRBV11-3 and TRBJ2-3, is EAGVVQSPRYKIIEKKQPVAFWCNPISGHNTLYWYLQNLGQGPELLIRYENEEAVDDSQLPKDRFSAERLKGVDSTLKIQPAELGDSAVYLCASSPPGADTQYFGPGTRLTVL.

This rearrangement joins TRBV5-4 to TRBJ2-1; 10 bases map to TRBD2. With 4 bases clipped from V and 4 bases from J, the junction kept 8 bases outside the gene matches. There are 16 residues in the CDR3. Per the germline V gene, CDR1 is SGHNT and CDR2 is YYREEE (reference sequence). The CDR3 reads CASSPSSGSRYNEQFF. CDR3 sequence (DNA): TGTGCCAGCAGCCCCTCTAGCGGGAGTAGGTACAATGAGCAGTTCTTC.

This chain uses TRBV18 with TRBJ1-1, with 7 bases lining up with TRBD1. Germline loops: CDR1 KGHSH, CDR2 LQKENI. The CDR3 covers 16 residues. Trimming took 0 bases from V and 2 from J; bases not matched to a gene: 6. The CDR3 loop reads CASSPPTGISNTEAFF. The CDR3 nucleotides are TGTGCCAGCTCACCACCGACAGGGATTTCAAACACTGAAGCTTTCTTT.

The V gene is TRBV4-2, the J gene TRBJ2-7; 9 bases match TRBD1. The J segment lost 4 bases and the V segment lost 5 bases, leaving 12 bases of the junction unmatched. The CDR3 runs to 16 residues. Germline V gene sequence: CDR1 LGHNA, CDR2 YNFKEQ. The DNA of the CDR3 is TGTGCCAGCAGCACCAACTCCGGGACAGGGAGGTACGAGCAGTACTTC. It is translated as CASSTNSGTGRYEQYF.

This chain connects TRBV6-4 to TRBJ1-5; D gene uncertain. This CDR3 region has 13 residues. V lost 5 bases to trimming and J lost 5 bases, with 10 bases between them. Germline-derived CDR1 and CDR2 are MRHNA and SNTAGT. The CDR3 sequence: CASSINRDQPQHF. The DNA for the CDR3 is TGTGCCAGCAGTATTAACCGAGATCAGCCCCAGCATTTT.

This rearrangement joins TRBV27 to TRBJ1-5, with D possibly being TRBD1 (6 bases). The CDR3 sequence is 16 residues long. Germline CDR1 is MNHEY and CDR2 is SMNVEV (reference sequence). V lost 3 bases and J lost 5, with 17 bases in between. CDR3 sequence: CASSFYGGGEHQPQHF. The CDR3 DNA follows: TGTGCCAGCAGTTTCTACGGAGGGGGGGAACATCAGCCCCAGCATTTT.

In this sample, this clone turned up once. The V gene is TRBV29-1, the J gene TRBJ2-7, with 9 bases aligning to TRBD1. The germline gives CDR1 SQVTM, CDR2 ANQGSEA. Germline trimming cut 5 bases from V and 3 bases from J; bases unmatched to any gene: 5. CDR3 length: 13 amino acids. CDR3 residues: CSVSTGGYYEQYF. Here the CDR3 DNA reads TGCAGCGTTTCGACAGGGGGTTACTACGAGCAGTACTTC.

This clone appeared once. The chain is built from TRBV11-2 and TRBJ2-7; 8 bases fit TRBD1. CDR1 and CDR2 from the germline V gene are SGHAT and FQNNGV. V dropped 5 bases and J dropped 3; count of bases not matched to a gene: 9. CDR3 length: 15 residues. The chain's CDR3 is CASSRQTGTGYEQYF. CDR3 sequence (DNA): TGTGCCAGCAGCCGTCAAACCGGGACAGGCTACGAGCAGTACTTC.

The chain joins TRBV11-2 to TRBJ1-6; maybe TRBD1 (6 bases). From germline, CDR1 is SGHAT and CDR2 FQNNGV. V lost 3 bases to trimming and J lost 0 bases, with 12 bases between them. This CDR3 has 17 amino acids. The CDR3 sequence: CASSFQGLLSYNSPLHF. For the CDR3, the DNA is TGTGCCAGCAGCTTCCAGGGGCTGCTCTCCTATAATTCACCCCTCCACTTT.

The chain has TRBV27 and TRBJ2-7, with 12 bases that match TRBD1. This CDR3 is built from 14 residues. Germline loops: CDR1 MNHEY, CDR2 SMNVEV (reference sequence). V trimming: 3 bases; J trimming: 6 bases; junction bases outside the gene matches: 3. The CDR3 protein is CASSFGTGGGEQYF. The CDR3, as DNA: TGTGCCAGCAGTTTCGGGACAGGGGGCGGCGAGCAGTACTTC.

The V and J genes are TRBV28 and TRBJ1-2, with D possibly matching TRBD1 (6 bases). The CDR3 extends over 16 amino acids. Germline CDR1 and CDR2: MDHEN and SYDVKM. V dropped 2 bases and J dropped 5 bases, with 18 bases sitting between them. The CDR3 reads CASSLSPGQGSYGYTF. The CDR3 DNA reads as TGTGCCAGCAGTTTAAGTCCAGGGCAGGGGAGTTATGGCTACACCTTC.